The 27 T cell receptor beta chains given below trace back to one sample, sequenced in a study of blood T cell repertoires in COVID-19. Clones were sequenced by immunoSEQ multiplex PCR, and TCRdb holds only the in-frame ones, with some missing. The sample has 100,000 or so clones; about 76% are singletons. Sample: peripheral blood. These receptors originate from a human donor in a cohort sampled during active COVID-19.

The table lists this clone with a few counts. The V and J genes are TRBV28 and TRBJ1-5; 7 nucleotides align to TRBD1. J gave up 3 bases and V 5 bases, and 10 bases lay outside the gene matches. Germline CDR1 reads MDHEN; CDR2 reads SYDVKM. This CDR3 has 16 residues. DNA for the CDR3: TGTGCCAGCAGTCTAGTACAGGGGAATGACAATCAGCCCCAGCATTTT. This translates into CASSLVQGNDNQPQHF.

This clone was seen a handful of times. The chain couples TRBV11-2 to TRBJ1-3; TRBD1 matches at 11 bases. Germline V gives CDR1 SGHAT, CDR2 FQNNGV. Trimming took 4 bases from V and 3 from J; bases not matched to a gene: 5. CDR3 length: 16 amino acids. DNA of the CDR3: TGTGCCAGCAGCTACGGACAGGGGGCAGGTGGAAACACCATATATTTT. Protein sequence: CASSYGQGAGGNTIYF.

The gene calls are TRBV28 and TRBJ2-3; possibly TRBD1 for D (5 bases). V dropped 5 bases and J dropped 2 bases, with 8 bases sitting between them. Germline V gives CDR1 MDHEN, CDR2 SYDVKM. The CDR3 is 13 residues long. The CDR3 protein is CASSGAATDTQYF. The DNA for the CDR3 is TGTGCCAGCAGTGGGGCAGCCACAGATACGCAGTATTTT.

The chain couples TRBV28 to TRBJ1-1; 7 positions match TRBD1. V shed 2 bases and J 1 base; nucleotides not matched to a gene: 7. CDR1 and CDR2 (germline): MDHEN, SYDVKM. CDR3 length: 16 residues. The CDR3 region is CASSLAGTEKNTEAFF. The CDR3 DNA follows: TGTGCCAGCAGTTTAGCCGGGACAGAGAAGAACACTGAAGCTTTCTTT.

This chain joins TRBV25-1 and TRBJ2-7; D is unclear. This CDR3 region has 15 residues. CDR1 and CDR2 from the germline V gene are MGHDK and SYGVNS. V shed 0 bases and J shed 3 bases, with 12 bases lying between them. The CDR3 sequence: CASSEYVATDYEQYF. DNA for the CDR3: TGTGCCAGCAGTGAATATGTTGCTACAGACTACGAGCAGTACTTC.

The chain combines TRBV5-5 with TRBJ1-1, with D hard to call. Germline V gene data show CDR1 as SGHKS and CDR2 as YYEKEE (reference sequence). The CDR3 has 14 residues. The V and J ends lost 4 bases and 6 bases respectively, with 16 bases between them. This CDR3 reads CASSPREQSAEAFF. The CDR3 bases are TGTGCCAGCAGCCCTAGGGAGCAGTCCGCTGAAGCTTTCTTT. The variable domain in full, completed from reference TRBV5-5 and TRBJ1-1, reads DAGVTQSPTHLIKTRGQQVTLRCSPISGHKSVSWYQQVLGQGPQFIFQYYEKEERGRGNFPDRFSARQFPNYSSELNVNALLLGDSALYLCASSPREQSAEAFFGQGTRLTVV.

This clone is medium-sized (0.01 to 0.1%). The genes are TRBV6-1 and TRBJ1-3; no firm D call. Per germline, CDR1 MNHNS and CDR2 SASEGT. The V end lost 3 bases, the J end lost 9 bases, and 9 bases lay between the germline ends. The CDR3 spans 12 residues. CDR3 in amino acids: CASSDQGVTIYF. The CDR3 DNA is TGTGCCAGCAGTGATCAAGGAGTCACCATATATTTT.

The chain couples TRBV27 to TRBJ2-7; D might be TRBD1 (6 bases). The CDR3 covers 16 residues. The V and J ends lost 1 base and 3 bases respectively, with 16 bases between them. Looked up from germline, CDR1 is MNHEY and CDR2 is SMNVEV (reference sequence). CDR3 sequence (DNA): TGTGCCAGCAGTTTATTGCGCCCACGGGACATCTACGAGCAGTACTTC. Its protein is CASSLLRPRDIYEQYF.

The rearrangement joins TRBV3-1 (or the pseudogene TRBV3-2) to TRBJ1-2; weak D call: TRBD1 (5 bases). CDR3 length equals 13 residues. Germline values: CDR1 LGHDT, CDR2 YNNKEL (reference sequence). V gave up 4 bases and J gave up 6 bases, with 12 bases separating them. Here the CDR3 reads CASSPSGADGYTF. The CDR3 bases are TGTGCCAGCAGCCCAAGTGGGGCGGATGGCTACACCTTC.

This sequence joins TRBV7-9 and TRBJ2-1, with D perhaps TRBD2 (6 bases). The CDR3 runs 15 residues. V was pared by 4 bases and J by 3 bases, with 13 bases between. Germline lookup yields CDR1 SEHNR and CDR2 FQNEAQ (reference sequence). The CDR3 sequence: CASSSRSGLYNEQFF. CDR3 coding DNA: TGTGCCAGCAGCTCAAGATCGGGACTCTACAATGAGCAGTTCTTC.

The rearrangement joins TRBV6-5 to TRBJ2-7, with a tentative D call TRBD1 (6 bases). V was trimmed by 6 bases and J by 0 bases, leaving 12 bases between them. CDR3 length equals 14 residues. Germline CDR1 reads MNHEY; CDR2 reads SVGAGI. CDR3 sequence: CASSEQGSSYEQYF. The CDR3 coding sequence is TGTGCCAGCAGCGAGCAGGGGAGCTCCTACGAGCAGTACTTC.

J is TRBJ1-1 and V is TRBV7-9, with a tentative D call TRBD1 (5 bases). The CDR3 loop spans 13 amino acids. V was pared by 1 base and J by 3 bases, with 6 bases between. The germline gives CDR1 SEHNR, CDR2 FQNEAQ (reference sequence). CDR3 sequence: CASSLGGDTEAFF. The DNA for the CDR3 is TGTGCCAGCAGCTTAGGGGGGGACACTGAAGCTTTCTTT.

The rearrangement links TRBV5-4 to TRBJ2-5; D gene ambiguous. Germline V lookup: CDR1 SGHNT, CDR2 YYREEE (reference sequence). The CDR3 loop spans 15 amino acids. Trimming removed 4 bases from V and 3 bases from J, with 16 bases in between. DNA for the CDR3: TGTGCCAGCAGCGATCAAACGGGTACGGAAGAGACCCAGTACTTC. It translates to CASSDQTGTEETQYF.

This clone occurred once. The genes are TRBV5-5 and TRBJ1-5; TRBD1 agrees at 9 bases. The germline gives CDR1 SGHKS, CDR2 YYEKEE (reference sequence). The CDR3 loop spans 14 amino acids. Germline trimming cut 4 bases from V and 7 bases from J; bases unmatched to any gene: 6. The CDR3 DNA reads as TGTGCCAGCAGCGCGGGACAGGGACAACAGCCCCAGCATTTT. It encodes CASSAGQGQQPQHF.

The chain employs TRBV5-1 and TRBJ2-7, with D possibly TRBD2 on 6 matching bases. The germline V gene has CDR1 SGHRS and CDR2 YFSETQ. CDR3 length: 13 residues. V was trimmed by 4 bases and J by 3 bases, leaving 11 bases between them. CDR3 amino acids: CASSASGGYEQYF. The CDR3 region has the DNA TGCGCCAGCAGCGCCTCCGGGGGCTACGAGCAGTACTTC.

The CDR3 reads CASSLDRPGFGYTF. In DNA form, the CDR3 reads TGTGCCAGCAGCTTGGACAGGCCCGGATTTGGCTACACCTTC. This chain connects TRBV7-9 to TRBJ1-2, with 7 bases aligning to TRBD1. This CDR3 has 14 amino acids. Germline CDR1 reads SEHNR; CDR2 reads FQNEAQ (reference sequence). The trim removed 3 bases at V and 7 bases at J, leaving 8 bases unmatched.

The rearrangement joins TRBV9 to TRBJ2-3; 9 bases fit TRBD2. Germline CDR1 SGDLS, CDR2 YYNGEE. Trimming at V came to 0 bases and at J to 6 bases, leaving 8 bases not matched to a gene. The CDR3 has 16 residues. The chain's CDR3 is CASSVASFSGSDTQYF. The CDR3 DNA follows: TGTGCCAGCAGCGTAGCCTCTTTTAGCGGGAGTGATACGCAGTATTTT.

This clone was seen only once. The CDR3 nucleotides read TGTGCCACCAGCAGAGATCTAAATACGCAGTATTTT. Its translation: CATSRDLNTQYF. The chain is built from TRBV15 and TRBJ2-3; D remains unclear. Germline-derived CDR1 and CDR2 are LNHNV and YYDKDF (reference sequence). Trimming left V 0 bases short and J 7 bases short, with 5 bases between. This CDR3 has 12 amino acids.

This clone was found a few times. This chain links TRBV5-5 with TRBJ1-5, with D perhaps TRBD1 (5 bases). The V gene's germline CDR1 is SGHKS and CDR2 YYEKEE (reference sequence). The CDR3 sequence is 13 residues long. V was cut by 2 bases and J by 5 bases, with 8 bases left in between. CDR3 in DNA: TGTGCCAGCAGCTTCCAAGGGGATCAGCCCCAGCATTTT. This sequence encodes CASSFQGDQPQHF.

The V and J genes are TRBV3-1 (or the pseudogene TRBV3-2) and TRBJ2-1; maybe TRBD2 (5 bases). Trimming shortened V by 1 base and J by 9 bases, and 10 bases separated the two germline ends. CDR1 and CDR2 (germline): LGHDT, YNNKEL (reference sequence). The CDR3 is 13 residues long. The CDR3 reads CASSQGGPGEQFF. The CDR3 coding sequence is TGTGCCAGCAGCCAAGGAGGGCCAGGTGAGCAGTTCTTC.

The chain uses TRBV5-1 and TRBJ1-5; D unresolved. Deletions cut 0 bases from V and 0 bases from J, with 7 bases between. Germline-derived CDR1 and CDR2 are SGHRS and YFSETQ. This CDR3 is built from 15 residues. Here the CDR3 DNA reads TGCGCCAGCAGCTTGGACAGTAATAGCAATCAGCCCCAGCATTTT. Its translation: CASSLDSNSNQPQHF.

V is TRBV19 and J is TRBJ2-1; 14 nucleotides align to TRBD2. Germline CDR1 is LNHDA and CDR2 is SQIVND (reference sequence). The V gene end was trimmed by 8 bases and the J gene end by 12 bases; junction bases not matched to a gene: 0. CDR3 length: 11 amino acids. The CDR3 region is CASGTSGRQFF. The CDR3 bases are TGTGCCAGTGGGACTAGCGGGAGGCAGTTCTTC.

This clone has just one count. The J gene is TRBJ1-2, the V gene TRBV5-4; weak D call: TRBD1 (6 bases). The CDR3 has 15 residues. Germline V lookup: CDR1 SGHNT, CDR2 YYREEE (reference sequence). V was cut by 2 bases and J by 5 bases, with 16 bases left in between. The DNA for the CDR3 is TGTGCCAGCAGCTTATACGACAGGCCTCGATATGGCTACACCTTC. It yields the protein CASSLYDRPRYGYTF.

This clone was recorded only once. V usage is TRBV12-3 or TRBV12-4 and J usage is TRBJ2-5, with TRBD2 matching over 10 bases. Germline trimming cut 5 bases from V and 5 bases from J; bases unmatched to any gene: 2. This CDR3 is built from 13 residues. CDR3 loop: CASSGGLAETQYF. Written as DNA, the CDR3 is TGTGCCAGCAGTGGGGGACTAGCGGAGACCCAGTACTTC.

The rearrangement uses TRBV10-3 and TRBJ2-1; the match to TRBD2 covers 11 bases. This CDR3 is 14 amino acids long. Germline CDR1 reads ENHRY; CDR2 reads SYGVKD. With V trimmed by 7 bases and J by 4 bases, 3 bases remained unmatched. The CDR3 is CAIKGLADYNEQFF. The CDR3 DNA reads TGTGCCATCAAGGGACTAGCGGATTACAATGAGCAGTTCTTC.

The chain employs TRBV5-1 and TRBJ2-3; possibly TRBD2 for D (5 bases). The CDR3 is 14 residues long. Per germline, CDR1 SGHRS and CDR2 YFSETQ. The V gene lost 4 bases and the J gene lost 6 bases, with 15 bases spanning the gap. The CDR3 protein is CASSAANGVDTQYF. In DNA, the CDR3 is TGCGCCAGCAGCGCCGCCAACGGGGTGGATACGCAGTATTTT.

V gene TRBV6-6 combines with J gene TRBJ2-3, with D hard to call. CDR3 size: 14 residues. V shed 4 bases and J shed 4 bases, with 12 bases lying between them. Germline loops: CDR1 MNHNY, CDR2 SVGAGI (reference sequence). The chain's CDR3 is CASSSSEAPDTQYF. The DNA for the CDR3 is TGTGCCAGCAGTTCTAGTGAAGCCCCAGATACGCAGTATTTT.